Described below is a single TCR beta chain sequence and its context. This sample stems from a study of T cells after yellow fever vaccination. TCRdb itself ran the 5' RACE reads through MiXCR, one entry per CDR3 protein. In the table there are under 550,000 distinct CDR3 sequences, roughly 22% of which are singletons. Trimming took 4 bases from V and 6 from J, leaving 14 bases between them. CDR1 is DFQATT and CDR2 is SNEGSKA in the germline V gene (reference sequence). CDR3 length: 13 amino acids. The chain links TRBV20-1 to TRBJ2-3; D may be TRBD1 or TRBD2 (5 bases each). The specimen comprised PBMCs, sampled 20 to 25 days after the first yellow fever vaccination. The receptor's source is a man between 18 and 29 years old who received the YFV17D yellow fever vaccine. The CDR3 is CSATARGSDTQYF. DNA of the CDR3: TGCAGTGCTACCGCGAGGGGCTCGGATACGCAGTATTTT.